The 18 T cell receptor beta chains presented below share a single source sample, sequenced in a study of cytomegalovirus exposure and HLA in healthy donors. PCR employed 60 Vbeta and 13 Jbeta primers. The protocol was immunoSEQ multiplex PCR, while the TCRdb copy is restricted to in-frame clones and leaves out a portion. The table records roughly 50,000 clones, under 90% of them present only once. Source material: PBMCs. The receptors originated from a woman under 30 in good health and CMV-seronegative.

The gene calls are TRBV27 and TRBJ2-3; TRBD2 matches at 9 bases. Germline trimming cut 2 bases from V and 4 bases from J; bases unmatched to any gene: 1. Per germline, CDR1 MNHEY and CDR2 SMNVEV (reference sequence). The CDR3 length is 14 residues. The CDR3 DNA reads TGTGCCAGCAGTTTAAGACTAGCGGCAGATACGCAGTATTTT. Amino acid sequence: CASSLRLAADTQYF.

This clone showed up just once. The genes are TRBV28 and TRBJ2-5; 14 bases map to TRBD2. The J call is doubtful: the DNA matches TRBJ2-7 better. The CDR3 has 15 amino acids. Looked up from germline, CDR1 is MDHEN and CDR2 is SYDVKM. CDR3 amino acids: CASSSWTSGRPEQYF. CDR3 DNA sequence: TGTGCCAGCAGTTCCTGGACTAGCGGGAGGCCCGAGCAGTACTTC.

This clone was seen a handful of times. The chain recombines TRBV6-4 with TRBJ1-6; D unresolved. Trimming left V 3 bases short and J 10 bases short, with 10 bases between. The CDR3 runs to 13 residues. Germline-derived CDR1 and CDR2 are MRHNA and SNTAGT. The DNA for the CDR3 is TGTGCCAGCAGTGAGGGGAGTTCCTCACCCCTCCACTTT. Translating gives CASSEGSSSPLHF.

The J gene is TRBJ2-1, the V gene TRBV6-4; 8 positions agree with TRBD1. Germline V gene lookup returns CDR1 MRHNA and CDR2 SNTAGT. This CDR3 has 13 residues. Trimming removed 4 bases from V and 8 bases from J; junction bases left unmatched: 4. CDR3 residues: CASSAQGDHEQFF. The CDR3 bases are TGTGCCAGCAGTGCACAGGGGGACCATGAGCAGTTCTTC.

The chain has TRBV7-6 and TRBJ2-7; 10 bases are shared with TRBD2. This CDR3 has 16 residues. Trimming at V came to 1 base and at J to 5 bases, leaving 8 bases not matched to a gene. Per the germline V gene, CDR1 is SGHVS and CDR2 is FNYEAQ. CDR3 loop: CASSLGGLAGVNEQYF. The CDR3 coding sequence is TGTGCCAGCAGCTTAGGTGGGCTAGCGGGAGTAAACGAGCAGTACTTC.

The gene calls are TRBV7-9 and TRBJ2-7; 7 positions match TRBD2. This CDR3 comprises 18 residues. V was pared by 0 bases and J by 3 bases, with 14 bases of the junction left unmatched. Germline V lookup: CDR1 SEHNR, CDR2 FQNEAQ (reference sequence). The CDR3 sequence: CASSLAQLAGLPNYEQYF. CDR3 bases: TGTGCCAGCAGCTTAGCGCAGTTGGCGGGACTACCCAACTACGAGCAGTACTTC.

The rearrangement joins TRBV7-6 to TRBJ2-7; D is ambiguous. Germline V gene data show CDR1 as SGHVS and CDR2 as FNYEAQ. CDR3 length equals 13 residues. V was shortened by 4 bases and J by 0 bases, with 7 bases between the two germline ends. The CDR3, as DNA: TGTGCCAGCAGCTCCACGAGCTCCTACGAGCAGTACTTC. As protein: CASSSTSSYEQYF.

The V call is TRBV15, the J call TRBJ2-3, with 10 bases identical to TRBD1. CDR1 and CDR2 from the germline V gene are LNHNV and YYDKDF (reference sequence). J gave up 2 bases and V 1 base, and 0 bases lay outside the gene matches. There are 15 residues in the CDR3. Here the CDR3 reads CATSRGQGATDTQYF. CDR3 nucleotides: TGTGCCACCAGCAGAGGACAGGGGGCCACAGATACGCAGTATTTT. The whole variable domain, filled in from reference TRBV15 and TRBJ2-3, reads DAMVIQNPRYQVTQFGKPVTLSCSQTLNHNVMYWYQQKSSQAPKLLFHYYDKDFNNEADTPDNFQSRRPNTSFCFLDIRSPGLGDTAMYLCATSRGQGATDTQYFGPGTRLTVL.

The chain has TRBV5-3 and TRBJ2-7; tentatively, D is TRBD2 (5 bases). TRBV5-3 is designated an ORF whose function remains uncertain. Trimming took 5 bases from V and 0 from J, leaving 15 bases between them. This CDR3 spans 15 amino acids. The DNA for the CDR3 is TGTGCCAGAAGTCTCCATCGGGATTCCTCCTACGAGCAGTACTTC. Protein sequence: CARSLHRDSSYEQYF.

The rearrangement uses TRBV28 and TRBJ2-7, with 7 bases fitting TRBD1. With 7 bases clipped from V and 2 bases from J, the junction kept 11 bases outside the gene matches. The CDR3 contains 15 residues. Germline CDR1 and CDR2: MDHEN and SYDVKM. Written as DNA, the CDR3 is TGTGCCAGCATCAGCGCCGGGACAGCTACCTACGAGCAGTACTTC. This translates into CASISAGTATYEQYF.

This clone was seen a few times. The V gene is TRBV30, the J gene TRBJ2-7, with D possibly being TRBD2 (5 bases). The CDR3 has 15 residues. The germline gives CDR1 GTSNPN, CDR2 SVGIG (reference sequence). V dropped 0 bases and J dropped 0 bases, with 12 bases sitting between them. CDR3 nucleotides: TGTGCCTGGAGTGTAGAGGGTTCTGGCTCCTACGAGCAGTACTTC. This sequence encodes CAWSVEGSGSYEQYF.

With respect to this clone: The same CDR3 is also encoded by other DNA sequences in this sample. This chain uses TRBV5-6 with TRBJ1-5, with no clear D. CDR1 SGHDT and CDR2 YYEEEE come from the germline V gene. Trimming removed 1 base at V and 1 base at J, with 6 bases between. The CDR3 spans 14 residues. The CDR3 here is CASSLYRSNQPQHF. CDR3 DNA sequence: TGTGCCAGCAGCTTGTACCGGAGCAATCAGCCCCAGCATTTT.

CDR3 DNA sequence: TGTGCCAGCAGTGAAACTCGAACTAGCGGGAACTACGAGCAGTACTTC. Translated: CASSETRTSGNYEQYF. The rearrangement joins TRBV6-1 to TRBJ2-7; 10 nucleotides match TRBD2. This CDR3 region has 16 residues. The V gene's germline CDR1 is MNHNS and CDR2 SASEGT. The trim removed 2 bases at V and 3 bases at J, leaving 7 bases unmatched.

The CDR3 region is CASGLAGTGELFF. CDR3 nucleotides: TGCGCCAGCGGACTAGCGGGCACCGGGGAGCTGTTTTTT. The chain uses TRBV5-1 and TRBJ2-2, with TRBD2 identical over 11 bases. The length of the CDR3 is 13 residues. The germline V gene has CDR1 SGHRS and CDR2 YFSETQ. The V segment lost 7 bases and the J segment 4 bases; nucleotides outside the gene matches: 0.

The chain couples TRBV27 to TRBJ2-7, with D maybe TRBD2 (6 bases). CDR3 length: 14 residues. Germline V CDR1 and CDR2: MNHEY, SMNVEV (reference sequence). V lost 8 bases and J 6 bases, leaving 20 bases between the germline ends. The CDR3 here is CASGPGLKVGEQYF. CDR3 sequence (DNA): TGTGCCAGCGGGCCGGGACTCAAGGTGGGCGAGCAGTACTTC.

The chain has TRBV5-5 and TRBJ1-1, with 9 positions matching TRBD1. Losses at the gene ends were 4 bases for V and 1 base for J; bases not matched to a gene: 11. In germline, CDR1 is SGHKS, CDR2 YYEKEE (reference sequence). CDR3 length: 17 residues. The CDR3 here is CASSHGQGSSTNTEAFF. CDR3 DNA sequence: TGTGCCAGCAGCCATGGACAGGGGAGCTCTACGAACACTGAAGCTTTCTTT.

The sample holds one count of this clone. The chain joins TRBV6-6 to TRBJ1-5; D not certain. Trimming pared 7 bases from V and 7 bases from J, leaving 17 bases between. From germline, CDR1 is MNHNY and CDR2 SVGAGI (reference sequence). CDR3 length equals 14 residues. The DNA for the CDR3 is TGTGCCAGCAACCCCCCCCCAGGTGGGCAGCCCCAGCATTTT. Its translation: CASNPPPGGQPQHF.

On this clone: An end of the junction does not agree with germline; a read error may underlie this. The chain couples TRBV10-1 to TRBJ2-7; 11 bases map to TRBD1. This CDR3 region has 11 residues. Germline lookup yields CDR1 WNHNN and CDR2 SYGVQD (reference sequence). CDR3 coding DNA: TGCGCCAGCAGCGGGACAGGGGGGAGGGACTTC. Protein sequence: CASSGTGGRDF.